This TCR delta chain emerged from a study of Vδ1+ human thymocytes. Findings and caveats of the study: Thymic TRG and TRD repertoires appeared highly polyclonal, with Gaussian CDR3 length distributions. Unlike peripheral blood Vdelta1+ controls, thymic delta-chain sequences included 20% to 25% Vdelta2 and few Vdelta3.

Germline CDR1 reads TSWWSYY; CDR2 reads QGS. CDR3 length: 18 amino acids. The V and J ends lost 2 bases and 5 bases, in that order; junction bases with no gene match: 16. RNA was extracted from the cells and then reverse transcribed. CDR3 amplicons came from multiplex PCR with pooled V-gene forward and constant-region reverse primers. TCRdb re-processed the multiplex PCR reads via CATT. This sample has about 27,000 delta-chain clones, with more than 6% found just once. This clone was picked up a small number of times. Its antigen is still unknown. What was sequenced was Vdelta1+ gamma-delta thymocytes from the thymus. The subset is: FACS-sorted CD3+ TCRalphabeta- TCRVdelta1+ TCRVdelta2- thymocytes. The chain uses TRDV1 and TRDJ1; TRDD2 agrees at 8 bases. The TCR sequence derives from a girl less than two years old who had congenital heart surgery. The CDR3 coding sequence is TGTGCTCTTGGGGAAGTTGGAACTTCCTACGATCTGGGGGATAAACTCATCTTT. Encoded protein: CALGEVGTSYDLGDKLIF.